This record concerns one T cell receptor (beta chain) sequence. Its target is not known. TCRdb independently ran MiXCR on the 5' RACE reads; one entry per CDR3 protein. The data contain 65,000 to 95,000 distinct CDR3 sequences, around 14% of them singletons. This specimen comes from a study of early T cells in non-severe SARS-CoV-2 infection. Study-wide background: Sequencing of bulk RNA from unsorted whole blood was done, without chain pairing. The study, taken as a whole, reports: VDJdb matches were skewed toward anti-spike CD8 T cell responses.

The receptor was isolated from an adult who was a healthcare worker with PCR-confirmed SARS-CoV-2 infection or an uninfected control (not recorded which). What was sequenced was whole blood.

The CDR3 reads CASSQERGARGGELFF. The CDR3 nucleotides are TGTGCCAGCAGCCAAGAAAGGGGAGCCCGGGGCGGGGAGCTGTTTTTT. The rearrangement joins TRBV3-1 to TRBJ2-2; D tentatively reads TRBD1 or TRBD2 (5 bases each). The CDR3 runs 16 residues. V lost 0 bases to trimming and J lost 7 bases, with 15 bases between them. Germline V gives CDR1 LGHDT, CDR2 YNNKEL (reference sequence).